These T cell receptor beta chains were read from a single sample in a study of T cell responses to AZD1222 COVID-19 vaccine. The method was immunoSEQ multiplex PCR; TCRdb's version includes in-frame clones alone and lacks a portion of them. The sample lists roughly 170,000 clones; 94% were seen once. Sample: peripheral blood, taken 28 days after the second AZD1222 dose. The receptors stem from an adult who received the AZD1222 COVID-19 vaccine. CDR3s include the opening cysteine and the closing phenylalanine or tryptophan. A D gene is named only where the DNA matches it firmly. Clone size is not always given. Where it is, it says once, few, many or a class for expanded clones.

D	size	V	J	CDR3	DNA
NA	NA	TRBV19	TRBJ1-1	CASSTRPDTEAFF	TGTGCCAGTAGTACTAGACCGGACACTGAAGCTTTCTTT
NA	NA	TRBV5-5	TRBJ2-3	CASSQSGGVEYTQYF	TGTGCCAGCAGCCAGAGTGGTGGGGTAGAGTATACGCAGTATTTT
NA	NA	TRBV7-8	TRBJ1-1	CASSKGQNTEAFF	TGTGCCAGCAGCAAGGGACAGAACACTGAAGCTTTCTTT
NA	once	TRBV28	TRBJ2-7	CASSATVRLISYEQYF	TGTGCCAGCAGTGCTACGGTAAGACTGATCTCCTACGAGCAGTACTTC
TRBD1	NA	TRBV10-3	TRBJ1-1	CAISEGQGANTEAFF	TGTGCCATCAGTGAGGGGCAGGGGGCGAACACTGAAGCTTTCTTT
NA	few	TRBV15	TRBJ1-6	CATSGSLFEALHF	TGTGCCACCAGCGGATCCCTATTCGAGGCCCTCCACTTT
NA	NA	TRBV19	TRBJ1-2	CASREGPAGGYTF	TGTGCCAGTCGTGAGGGACCCGCGGGTGGCTACACCTTC
NA	NA	TRBV6-5	TRBJ1-1	CASRHGRGKAFF	TGTGCCAGCAGACATGGACGGGGTAAAGCTTTCTTT
NA	NA	TRBV10-1	TRBJ2-3	CASSALTSTDTQYF	TGCGCCAGCAGTGCCCTGACTAGCACAGATACGCAGTATTTT
TRBD2	NA	TRBV6-2/TRBV6-3	TRBJ2-7	CASSYLIGLAGVYEQYF	TGTGCCAGCAGTTACCTAATAGGACTAGCGGGAGTGTACGAGCAGTACTTC
NA	once	TRBV20-1	TRBJ1-4	CSALDGRKLFF	TGCAGTGCCCTCGACGGACGAAAACTGTTTTTT
NA	NA	TRBV7-9	TRBJ2-2	CASSLAVVQGTGELFF	TGTGCCAGCAGCTTAGCCGTTGTCCAGGGCACCGGGGAGCTGTTTTTT
NA	NA	TRBV5-1	TRBJ1-5	CASSLGPANQPQHF	TGCGCCAGCAGCCTGGGACCGGCGAATCAGCCCCAGCATTTT
NA	NA	TRBV19	TRBJ1-4	CASRVRTEINEKLFF	TGTGCCAGTAGGGTTCGGACAGAAATAAATGAAAAACTGTTTTTT
NA	NA	TRBV6-5	TRBJ2-1	CASTISGYTEQFF	TGTGCCAGCACCATCAGCGGATATACTGAGCAGTTCTTC
TRBD1	NA	TRBV7-9	TRBJ2-7	CASSSRDRSYEQYF	TGTGCCAGCAGCTCCCGGGACAGATCCTACGAGCAGTACTTC
TRBD1	NA	TRBV20-1	TRBJ1-6	CSASASGQGADNSPLHF	TGCAGTGCTAGTGCCTCGGGACAGGGGGCGGATAATTCACCCCTCCACTTT
NA	NA	TRBV6-1	TRBJ2-7	CASSETPTYEQYF	TGTGCCAGCAGTGAAACCCCTACCTACGAGCAGTACTTC
NA	NA	TRBV12-5	TRBJ1-3	CASALPPSLRGNGNTIYF	TGTGCTAGTGCCCTACCCCCGTCACTCAGGGGCAATGGAAACACCATATATTTT
NA	NA	TRBV10-3	TRBJ1-4	CAISETPPDGATNEKLFF	TGTGCCATCAGTGAGACACCCCCGGACGGTGCAACTAATGAAAAACTGTTTTTT
NA	NA	TRBV7-2	TRBJ2-1	CASSPTVASSYNEQFF	TGTGCCAGCAGCCCTACGGTCGCGAGCTCCTACAATGAGCAGTTCTTC
NA	NA	TRBV11-2	TRBJ2-1	CASSISGPYNEQFF	TGTGCCAGCAGCATAAGCGGTCCATACAATGAGCAGTTCTTC
TRBD2	NA	TRBV20-1	TRBJ2-1	CSASPAGGPYNEQFF	TGCAGTGCTAGTCCTGCGGGAGGGCCCTACAATGAGCAGTTCTTC
TRBD1	NA	TRBV19	TRBJ2-4	CASSPGTGNAKNIQYF	TGTGCCAGTAGTCCAGGGACAGGGAATGCCAAAAACATTCAGTACTTC
NA	NA	TRBV29-1	TRBJ2-7	CSVEDGNYEQYF	TGCAGCGTTGAGGACGGAAACTACGAGCAGTACTTC
TRBD1	NA	TRBV29-1	TRBJ1-1	CSGIKGQGMNTEAFF	TGCAGCGGAATTAAGGGACAGGGAATGAACACTGAAGCTTTCTTT
NA	NA	TRBV7-2	TRBJ1-2	CASSLYAGGGVGGYTF	TGTGCCAGCAGCTTATACGCCGGTGGAGGAGTCGGCGGCTACACCTTC
NA	once	TRBV27	TRBJ2-1	CASSFPGSDNEQFF	TGTGCCAGCAGTTTCCCCGGAAGCGACAATGAGCAGTTCTTC
NA	NA	TRBV18	TRBJ2-7	CASSRSRQLYEQYF	TGTGCCAGCTCACGTAGTCGACAGCTCTACGAGCAGTACTTC
TRBD1	NA	TRBV7-9	TRBJ2-1	CASSSNTDRERNEQFF	TGTGCCAGCAGCTCTAATACAGACAGGGAGAGAAATGAGCAGTTCTTC
NA	NA	TRBV2	TRBJ1-2	CASSVRQTGLGYTF	TGTGCCAGCAGTGTAAGACAAACCGGCCTTGGCTACACCTTC